A single sample gave rise to the 28 T cell receptor beta chains below, sequenced in a study of cytomegalovirus exposure and HLA in healthy donors. PCR employed 60 Vbeta and 13 Jbeta primers. Sequencing was performed with immunoSEQ multiplex PCR; in TCRdb, only in-frame clones are kept and a portion is missing. The sample has about 130,000 clones, over 70% seen once. Sequencing input: PBMCs. The receptor set was obtained from a woman in her forties in good health and CMV-seronegative.

V and J are TRBV4-1 and TRBJ2-5; D gene ambiguous. The CDR3 runs 13 residues. Germline values: CDR1 MGHRA, CDR2 YSYEKL. V lost 0 bases to trimming and J lost 4 bases, with 6 bases between them. The chain's CDR3 is CASSQDFRETQYF. The CDR3 nucleotides read TGCGCCAGCAGCCAAGATTTCAGAGAGACCCAGTACTTC.

V gene TRBV7-2 combines with J gene TRBJ2-2; 9 bases line up with TRBD2. CDR3 size: 16 residues. J lost 1 base, V lost 8 bases, and 8 bases had no gene match. Germline lookup yields CDR1 SGHTA and CDR2 FQGNSA. CDR3 residues: CASCPSAGGNTGELFF. Here the CDR3 DNA reads TGTGCCAGCTGCCCCTCAGCGGGGGGGAACACCGGGGAGCTGTTTTTT.

This rearrangement joins TRBV15 to TRBJ2-7; tentatively, D is TRBD2 (5 bases). V lost 0 bases, J lost 4 bases, and 7 bases lay in between. CDR1 is LNHNV and CDR2 is YYDKDF in the germline V gene (reference sequence). CDR3 size: 13 residues. The CDR3 DNA reads as TGTGCCACCAGCAGAGACCCGGGGTACGAGCAGTACTTC. Its protein product is CATSRDPGYEQYF.

This chain links TRBV4-2 with TRBJ2-7, with 9 bases identical to TRBD2. CDR1 is LGHNA and CDR2 is YNFKEQ in the germline V gene. This CDR3 is 17 amino acids long. V gave up 2 bases and J gave up 2 bases; unmatched junction bases: 10. CDR3 sequence: CASSQNAPGLAPYEQYF. The CDR3 nucleotides are TGTGCCAGCAGCCAAAATGCGCCGGGACTAGCCCCCTACGAGCAGTACTTC.

The J gene is TRBJ1-3, the V gene TRBV6-1, with D unresolved. V gave up 2 bases and J gave up 4 bases, with 12 bases separating them. This CDR3 region has 15 residues. The germline V gene has CDR1 MNHNS and CDR2 SASEGT. The CDR3 reads CASSERAVPGNTIYF. CDR3 DNA sequence: TGTGCCAGCAGTGAACGAGCGGTCCCGGGAAACACCATATATTTT.

The chain uses TRBV28 and TRBJ1-1, with unresolved D. The CDR3 has 11 amino acids. Germline values: CDR1 MDHEN, CDR2 SYDVKM. V lost 11 bases to trimming and J lost 4 bases, with 11 bases between them. This chain's CDR3 is CAYVEGTEAFF. The CDR3 DNA follows: TGTGCCTACGTCGAGGGCACTGAAGCTTTCTTT.

This clone was observed a handful of times. This chain uses TRBV7-6 with TRBJ2-2, with 7 bases identical to TRBD1. Unmatched junction bases numbered 11, after V lost 5 bases and J lost 5 bases. This CDR3 contains 16 residues. Per germline, CDR1 SGHVS and CDR2 FNYEAQ. CDR3 residues: CASSRTRDRSTGELFF. In DNA form, the CDR3 reads TGTGCCAGCAGCCGTACCCGGGACAGAAGTACCGGGGAGCTGTTTTTT.

The chain links TRBV27 to TRBJ1-2; D possibly corresponds to TRBD1 (6 bases). Germline-derived CDR1 and CDR2 are MNHEY and SMNVEV (reference sequence). With 4 bases removed from V and 8 bases from J, the gap between germline ends came to 17 bases. The CDR3 is 14 amino acids. The CDR3 reads CASSSPGQSKGYTF. The CDR3 bases are TGTGCCAGCAGTTCGCCGGGACAATCGAAGGGCTACACCTTC.

The J gene is TRBJ2-1, the V gene TRBV15, with no clear D. V was clipped by 4 bases and J by 9 bases, with 7 bases between them. This CDR3 spans 11 amino acids. Germline V CDR1 and CDR2: LNHNV, YYDKDF (reference sequence). The CDR3 loop is CATSIPGEQFF. Written as DNA, the CDR3 is TGTGCCACCAGCATACCGGGTGAGCAGTTCTTC.

This clone was picked up a small number of times. The chain has TRBV6-4 and TRBJ2-1, with D tentatively TRBD1 (6 bases). CDR3 size: 14 residues. Trimming pared 3 bases from V and 9 bases from J, leaving 15 bases between. Germline V CDR1 and CDR2: MRHNA, SNTAGT. Here the CDR3 reads CASSELQGGGEQFF. CDR3 sequence (DNA): TGTGCCAGCAGTGAATTACAGGGCGGTGGTGAGCAGTTCTTC.

V gene TRBV19 combines with J gene TRBJ2-3; TRBD1 agrees at 9 bases. Germline CDR1 LNHDA, CDR2 SQIVND (reference sequence). CDR3 length equals 14 residues. The V segment lost 7 bases and the J segment 5 bases; nucleotides outside the gene matches: 7. The CDR3 DNA is TGTGCCAGTAACCCCCAGACAGGGGGAGATACGCAGTATTTT. It is translated as CASNPQTGGDTQYF.

The chain has TRBV7-2 and TRBJ1-1; TRBD1 might be the D (6 bases). Germline V CDR1 and CDR2: SGHTA, FQGNSA. CDR3 length: 17 amino acids. The V gene lost 2 bases and the J gene lost 4 bases, with 20 bases spanning the gap. The CDR3 loop reads CASSLTRGGGWTTEAFF. CDR3 nucleotide sequence: TGTGCCAGCAGCTTAACCCGAGGGGGTGGATGGACCACTGAAGCTTTCTTT.

This clone was picked up a small number of times. The chain recombines TRBV6-1 with TRBJ1-1, with D maybe TRBD1 (5 bases). Germline V CDR1 and CDR2: MNHNS, SASEGT. V was trimmed by 5 bases and J by 6 bases, leaving 19 bases between them. The CDR3 is 15 amino acids. The CDR3 here is CASSTRGGLLAEAFF. CDR3 coding DNA: TGTGCCAGCAGTACTCGGGGGGGGTTGCTTGCTGAAGCTTTCTTT.

This rearrangement joins TRBV5-1 to TRBJ2-1; 7 nucleotides line up with TRBD1. This CDR3 comprises 15 residues. Germline CDR1 is SGHRS and CDR2 is YFSETQ. After removal of 2 bases from V and 2 bases from J, the junction contained 4 bases not matched to a gene. CDR3 sequence (DNA): TGCGCCAGCAGCTTTTCAACAGGGGCCTACAATGAGCAGTTCTTC. Translated: CASSFSTGAYNEQFF.

The chain links TRBV2 to TRBJ1-5, with 7 bases identical to TRBD1. The CDR3 consists of 18 residues. CDR1 and CDR2 (germline): SNHLY, FYNNEI. J lost 5 bases, V lost 5 bases, and 18 bases had no gene match. This chain's CDR3 is CASSPGTPGQPFDQPQHF. The CDR3 bases are TGTGCCAGCAGTCCCGGAACCCCGGGACAGCCTTTCGATCAGCCCCAGCATTTT.

The genes are TRBV11-1 and TRBJ2-1; 11 nucleotides match TRBD2. V shed 2 bases and J 6 bases; nucleotides not matched to a gene: 6. This CDR3 has 16 residues. Germline values: CDR1 SGHAT, CDR2 FQDESV (reference sequence). CDR3 bases: TGTGCCAGCAGCTTATTGGGACTAGCGGCCATCAATGAGCAGTTCTTC. The encoded protein is CASSLLGLAAINEQFF.

The chain is built from TRBV9 and TRBJ2-5; D unclear. The DNA matches TRBJ2-7 better at its end, which makes the J call doubtful. The CDR3 loop spans 14 amino acids. From germline, CDR1 is SGDLS and CDR2 YYNGEE. CDR3 protein: CASSVDAASYEQYF. CDR3 in DNA: TGTGCCAGCAGCGTAGATGCCGCCTCCTACGAGCAGTACTTC.

The CDR3 region is CASRDGSPDEQYF. The CDR3 nucleotides are TGTGCCAGCAGGGACGGGAGTCCCGACGAGCAGTACTTC. The chain links TRBV21-1 to TRBJ2-7; TRBD2 is the table's D call, not checked against the DNA. TRBV21-1 is an annotated pseudogene. This CDR3 has 13 amino acids.

This clone was found a few times. Other DNA variants within this sample encode the same CDR3. This sequence joins TRBV27 and TRBJ1-2, with 8 nucleotides matching TRBD1. The junction had 4 bases not matched to a gene; V was cut back by 6 bases and J by 1 base. Germline V gives CDR1 MNHEY, CDR2 SMNVEV (reference sequence). The CDR3 covers 14 residues. Here the CDR3 DNA reads TGTGCCAGCAGCCAACAGGGGGGTAACTATGGCTACACCTTC. As protein: CASSQQGGNYGYTF.

Concerning this clone itself: One junction end disagrees with the germline gene, perhaps due to a read error. J is TRBJ2-4 and V is TRBV18, with 9 bases identical to TRBD1. From germline, CDR1 is KGHSH and CDR2 LQKENI. The CDR3 is made up of 17 amino acids. In DNA, the CDR3 is TGTGCCAGCTCACCGAGACAGGGGGATCCGTTCTCGAACAGTCAGTACTTC. This codes for CASSPRQGDPFSNSQYF. The complete variable domain, with remaining parts taken from reference TRBV18 and TRBJ2-4, reads NAGVMQNPRHLVRRRGQEARLRCSPMKGHSHVYWYRQLPEEGLKFMVYLQKENIIDESGMPKERFSAEFPKEGPSILRIQQVVRGDSAAYFCASSPRQGDPFSNSQYFGAGTRLSVL.

This chain uses TRBV20-1 with TRBJ2-7, with D hard to call. Trimming removed 6 bases at V and 4 bases at J, with 10 bases between. The CDR3 has 11 residues. The germline gives CDR1 DFQATT, CDR2 SNEGSKA (reference sequence). CDR3 sequence: CSAPNPYEQYF. The CDR3 bases are TGCAGTGCACCTAATCCTTACGAGCAGTACTTC.

The V and J genes are TRBV7-9 and TRBJ2-7, with D possibly TRBD2 on 6 matching bases. The length of the CDR3 is 14 residues. Germline loops: CDR1 SEHNR, CDR2 FQNEAQ (reference sequence). The V end lost 8 bases, the J end lost 0 bases, and 14 bases lay between the germline ends. The DNA of the CDR3 is TGTGCCAGCGGCGGGACTGCCCCCTCCTACGAGCAGTACTTC. Translated: CASGGTAPSYEQYF.

This chain connects TRBV5-4 to TRBJ2-3; D perhaps matches TRBD2 (5 bases). This CDR3 has 13 residues. Trimming removed 5 bases at V and 3 bases at J, with 10 bases between. In germline, CDR1 is SGHNT, CDR2 YYREEE (reference sequence). DNA of the CDR3: TGTGCCAGCAGTGAGATAGCGACAGATACGCAGTATTTT. Translation: CASSEIATDTQYF.

This clone was found once. This sequence joins TRBV29-1 and TRBJ2-2; tentative D call: TRBD2 (6 bases). This CDR3 region has 13 residues. The germline V and J ends were trimmed by 8 bases and 4 bases, with 14 bases remaining between them. Germline V gene data show CDR1 as SQVTM and CDR2 as ANQGSEA. In DNA form, the CDR3 reads TGCAGCACATCCGCCGGGGGCACCGGGGAGCTGTTTTTT. Protein sequence: CSTSAGGTGELFF.

The chain employs TRBV27 and TRBJ2-3; D perhaps matches TRBD1 (5 bases). The V end lost 2 bases, the J end lost 4 bases, and 10 bases lay between the germline ends. CDR1 and CDR2 from the germline V gene are MNHEY and SMNVEV (reference sequence). The CDR3 runs 14 residues. The CDR3 sequence is CASSLQGTADTQYF. As DNA, the CDR3 is TGTGCCAGCAGTTTACAGGGAACGGCAGATACGCAGTATTTT.

The J gene is TRBJ2-5, the V gene TRBV11-3, with D possibly being TRBD1 (5 bases). V dropped 5 bases and J dropped 9 bases, with 16 bases sitting between them. CDR3 length: 13 amino acids. Germline CDR1 reads SGHNT; CDR2 reads YENEEA. Here the CDR3 DNA reads TGTGCCAGCAGCGGGGCCCCAAATGGGGCCCAGTACTTC. It is translated as CASSGAPNGAQYF.

V and J are TRBV9 and TRBJ1-2, with a tentative D call TRBD1 (5 bases). This CDR3 has 11 amino acids. Trimming took off 5 bases at V and 9 bases at J, with 11 bases between the two ends. Germline loops: CDR1 SGDLS, CDR2 YYNGEE. The CDR3 bases are TGTGCCAGCAGGGAGGGGCTCCGCTACACCTTC. Translated, it gives CASREGLRYTF.

This clone is a singleton in its sample. This chain links TRBV19 with TRBJ2-3; 10 nucleotides line up with TRBD2. The CDR3 extends over 17 amino acids. Germline trimming cut 3 bases from V and 3 bases from J; bases unmatched to any gene: 9. Germline loops: CDR1 LNHDA, CDR2 SQIVND (reference sequence). This CDR3 is CASSIRASGSRTDTQYF. In DNA form, the CDR3 reads TGTGCCAGTAGTATTCGGGCTAGCGGGAGTAGGACAGATACGCAGTATTTT.